These 6 T cell receptor beta chains were all obtained from the same sample, sequenced in a study of post-analysis software for immune sequencing data. Study observations and caveats: Patients had higher frequencies than controls of about 5 TRBV segments, including TRBV5-6, TRBV5-1 and TRBV20-1.

Unique-molecular-identifier-tagged TCR beta cDNA libraries were used. TCRdb re-derived calls from the PCR reads in MiXCR, one entry per CDR3 protein. The table has 750,000 to 900,000 distinct CDR3 sequences, 40% to 55% seen once. What these receptors recognize is not known. Input material: blood. The receptors shown here come from a girl aged 5-17 years with multiple sclerosis.

The rearrangement links TRBV4-1 to TRBJ1-1, with D maybe TRBD1 (5 bases). The length of the CDR3 is 19 residues. Per the germline V gene, CDR1 is MGHRA and CDR2 is YSYEKL. Trimming stripped 0 bases from V and 0 bases from J, with 20 bases between. Here the CDR3 DNA reads TGCGCCAGCAGCCAAGACCCGGGGACGGGGGATGTAATGAACACTGAAGCTTTCTTT. This translates into CASSQDPGTGDVMNTEAFF.

The chain uses TRBV29-1 and TRBJ2-5, with unresolved D. CDR1 SQVTM and CDR2 ANQGSEA come from the germline V gene. CDR3 length equals 11 residues. V was pared by 3 bases and J by 5 bases, with 7 bases between. The CDR3, as DNA: TGCAGCGTTGAGCCTGGGGAGACCCAGTACTTC. Its translation is CSVEPGETQYF.

V and J are TRBV7-2 and TRBJ2-1; D ambiguous. The germline V gene encodes CDR1 SGHTA and CDR2 FQGNSA. This CDR3 region has 15 residues. V shed 1 base and J shed 7 bases, with 14 bases lying between them. The CDR3 nucleotides are TGTGCCAGCAGCTTAGAGGACCAAGGAAGGAATGAGCAGTTCTTC. Its translation is CASSLEDQGRNEQFF.

Only a few counts were recorded for this clonotype. The chain joins TRBV5-1 to TRBJ2-7, with D unresolved. Germline CDR1 and CDR2: SGHRS and YFSETQ. CDR3 length: 14 amino acids. V lost 3 bases and J 1 base, leaving 11 bases between the germline ends. CDR3 nucleotides: TGCGCCAGCAGCTCGACGGCAGAGTCCTACGAGCAGTACTTC. Its translation is CASSSTAESYEQYF.

This clonotype was detected a few times. The CDR3 sequence is CASSLSMVQGHEETQYF. In DNA form, the CDR3 reads TGTGCCAGCAGTTTATCGATGGTTCAGGGACACGAAGAGACCCAGTACTTC. This sequence joins TRBV27 and TRBJ2-5, with a possible D match to TRBD1 (6 bases). Germline-derived CDR1 and CDR2 are MNHEY and SMNVEV (reference sequence). The CDR3 sequence is 17 residues long. Trimming cost V 0 bases and J 3 bases, with 17 bases left between them.

This clonotype was recorded only once. One junction end does not reproduce the germline sequence, and a read error may be involved. The chain carries TRBV7-8 and TRBJ2-1; possibly TRBD1 or TRBD2 for D (5 bases each). The CDR3 length is 16 residues. Germline CDR1 is SGHVS and CDR2 is FQNEAQ. This CDR3 is CTSSPDGGFSYNEQFF. CDR3 nucleotides: TGTACCAGCAGTCCCGATGGGGGATTCTCCTACAATGAGCAGTTCTTC. Looking up the rest from reference TRBV7-8 and TRBJ2-1 gives the full variable domain: GAGVSQSPRYKVAKRGQDVALRCDPISGHVSLFWYQQALGQGPEFLTYFQNEAQLDKSGLPSDRFFAERPEGSVSTLKIQRTQQEDSAVYLCTSSPDGGFSYNEQFFGPGTRLTVL.